This T cell receptor beta chain was recorded in a study of identical twins. V was clipped by 0 bases and J by 1 base, with 3 bases between them. Germline V gene sequence: CDR1 LGHNA, CDR2 YNFKEQ. The CDR3 is made up of 13 amino acids. Study observations and caveats: A cross-sectional statistical analysis, not follow-up of the same donors, supported the conclusions.

TCRdb ran MiXCR on the 5' RACE reads and lists one entry per CDR3 protein. The table includes 1.5 million or so distinct CDR3 sequences, roughly 35% detected once. This clonotype came up many times. The antigen remains undetermined. The clonotype was recovered from a newborn girl in good health. The chain recombines TRBV4-2 with TRBJ1-2; no clear D. The source material was cord blood. CDR3 in DNA: TGTGCCAGCAGCCAAGACTTTAACTATGGCTACACCTTC. It encodes CASSQDFNYGYTF.